Here is one TCR beta chain with its context. Sequencing of TCR beta, carried out with a high-throughput approach, was applied to CD8+ and CD4+ T cells from the blood. It was healthy donors who served as the controls, matched for age and sex. In contrast to the negatively isolated CD8+ and CD4+ T cells, TEMRA cells were FACS-enriched. This entry belongs to a study of CD8 T cells in Susac syndrome. Random hexamers were used to reverse transcribe the RNA input (about 0.5 to 1 ug). TCRdb called the immunoSEQ multiplex PCR reads again in MiXCR, with one record for every CDR3 protein. This table holds 140,000 or so distinct CDR3 sequences, roughly 95% found once. V was clipped by 5 bases and J by 8 bases; unmatched bases: 7. The CDR3 has 13 residues.

Sequencing input: CD4+ T cells from PBMCs. The J gene is TRBJ1-2, the V gene TRBV12-3 or TRBV12-4; 8 bases are shared with TRBD1. This TCR was sampled from a human donor in good health. This CDR3 reads CASSPGQGRGYTF. Here the CDR3 DNA reads TGTGCCAGCAGTCCAGGACAGGGTCGGGGCTACACCTTC.